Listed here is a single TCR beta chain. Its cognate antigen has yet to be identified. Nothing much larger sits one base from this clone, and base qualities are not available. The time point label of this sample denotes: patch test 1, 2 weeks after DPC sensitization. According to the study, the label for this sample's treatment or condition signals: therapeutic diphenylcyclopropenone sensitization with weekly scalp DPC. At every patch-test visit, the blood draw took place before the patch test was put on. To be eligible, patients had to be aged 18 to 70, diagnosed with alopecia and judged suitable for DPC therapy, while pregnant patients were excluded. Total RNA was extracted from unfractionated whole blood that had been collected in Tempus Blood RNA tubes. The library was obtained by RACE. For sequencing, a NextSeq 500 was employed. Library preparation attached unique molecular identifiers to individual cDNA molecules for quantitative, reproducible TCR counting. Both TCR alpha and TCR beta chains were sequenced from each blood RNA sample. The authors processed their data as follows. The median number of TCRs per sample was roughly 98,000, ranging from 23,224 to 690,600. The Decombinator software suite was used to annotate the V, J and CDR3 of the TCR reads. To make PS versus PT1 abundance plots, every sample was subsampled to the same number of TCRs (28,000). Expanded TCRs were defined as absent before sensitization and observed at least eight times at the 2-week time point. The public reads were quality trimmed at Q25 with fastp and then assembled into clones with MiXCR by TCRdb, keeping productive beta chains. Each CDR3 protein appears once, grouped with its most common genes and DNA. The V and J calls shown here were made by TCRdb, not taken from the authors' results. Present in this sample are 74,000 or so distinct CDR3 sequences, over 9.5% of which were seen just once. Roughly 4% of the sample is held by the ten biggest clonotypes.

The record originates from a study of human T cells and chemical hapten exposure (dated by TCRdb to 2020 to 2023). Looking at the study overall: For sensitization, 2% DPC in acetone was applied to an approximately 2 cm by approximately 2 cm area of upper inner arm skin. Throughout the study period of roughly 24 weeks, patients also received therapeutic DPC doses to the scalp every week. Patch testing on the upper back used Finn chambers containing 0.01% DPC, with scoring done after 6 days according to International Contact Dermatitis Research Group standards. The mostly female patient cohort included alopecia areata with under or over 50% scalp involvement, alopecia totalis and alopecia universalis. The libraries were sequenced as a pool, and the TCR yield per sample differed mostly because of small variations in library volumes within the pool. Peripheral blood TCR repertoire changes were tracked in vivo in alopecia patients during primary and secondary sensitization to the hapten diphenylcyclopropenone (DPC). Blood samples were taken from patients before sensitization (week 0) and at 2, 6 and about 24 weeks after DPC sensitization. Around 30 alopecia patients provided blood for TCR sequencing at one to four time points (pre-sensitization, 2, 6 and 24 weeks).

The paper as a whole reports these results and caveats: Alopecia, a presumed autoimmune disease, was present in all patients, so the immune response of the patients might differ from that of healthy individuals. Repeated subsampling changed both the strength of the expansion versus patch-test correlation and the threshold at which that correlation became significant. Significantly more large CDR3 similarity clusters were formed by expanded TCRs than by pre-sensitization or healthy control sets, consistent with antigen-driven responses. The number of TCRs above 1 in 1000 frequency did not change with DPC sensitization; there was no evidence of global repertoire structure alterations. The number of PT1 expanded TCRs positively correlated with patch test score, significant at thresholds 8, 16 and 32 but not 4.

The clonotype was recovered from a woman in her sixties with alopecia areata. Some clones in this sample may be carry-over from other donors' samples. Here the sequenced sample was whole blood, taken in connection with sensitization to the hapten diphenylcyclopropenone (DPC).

The DNA sequence follows: TGCAGTGCTAGAGATCTGTCAGGGCAGCGCTTTCAGCCCCAGCATTTT. This codes for CSARDLSGQRFQPQHF. In this chain, TRBV20-1 is recombined with TRBJ1-5, with TRBD1 tentatively as D gene (5 bases match). V is reduced by 0 bases and J by 6 bases, leaving a spacing of 18 bases between them. The germline V gene (reference sequence) sets CDR1 to DFQATT and CDR2 to SNEGSKA. The CDR3 holds 16 amino acids from the cysteine to the phenylalanine. Solely the CDR3 DNA is kept, with 48 bases framed from the first base.